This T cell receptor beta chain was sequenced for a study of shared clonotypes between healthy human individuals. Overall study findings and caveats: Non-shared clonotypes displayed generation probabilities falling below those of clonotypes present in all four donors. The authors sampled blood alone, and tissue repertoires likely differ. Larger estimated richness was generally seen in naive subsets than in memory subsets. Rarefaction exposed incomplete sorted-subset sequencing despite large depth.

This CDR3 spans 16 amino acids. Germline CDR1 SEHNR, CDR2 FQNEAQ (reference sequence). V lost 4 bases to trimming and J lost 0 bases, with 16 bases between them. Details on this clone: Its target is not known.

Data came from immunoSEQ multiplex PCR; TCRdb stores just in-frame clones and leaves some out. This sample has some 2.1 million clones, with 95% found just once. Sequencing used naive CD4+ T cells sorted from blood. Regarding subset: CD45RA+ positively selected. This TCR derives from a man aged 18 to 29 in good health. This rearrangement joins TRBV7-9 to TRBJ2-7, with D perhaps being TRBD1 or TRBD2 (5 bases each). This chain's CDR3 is CASSSGIGGSSYEQYF. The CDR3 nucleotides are TGTGCCAGCAGCTCGGGAATTGGGGGAAGCTCCTACGAGCAGTACTTC. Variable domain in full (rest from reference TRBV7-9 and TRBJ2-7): DTGVSQNPRHKITKRGQNVTFRCDPISEHNRLYWYRQTLGQGPEFLTYFQNEAQLEKSRLLSDRFSAERPKGSFSTLEIQRTEQGDSAMYLCASSSGIGGSSYEQYFGPGTRLTVT.